Below are 20 T cell receptor beta chains sequenced from a single sample in a study of blood T cell repertoires in COVID-19. Repertoires were generated with immunoSEQ multiplex PCR, while TCRdb's copy carries only in-frame clones and drops some. This table holds about 150,000 clones, around four fifths found once. The sequenced sample was PBMCs or T cells enriched from blood (not recorded which). Receptor source: a woman in her 50s who had recovered from COVID-19.

CDR3 in DNA: TGCGCCAGCAGCACCCTCCAGGCAGCTGGCTACACCTTC. It specifies CASSTLQAAGYTF. The chain employs TRBV5-1 and TRBJ1-2; D remains ambiguous. V gave up 4 bases and J gave up 7 bases, with 14 bases separating them. The CDR3 totals 13 residues. CDR1 is SGHRS, CDR2 YFSETQ, per germline.

The chain joins TRBV5-4 to TRBJ2-7; TRBD2 is a possible D gene (6 bases). The V end lost 4 bases, the J end lost 4 bases, and 18 bases lay between the germline ends. Germline loops: CDR1 SGHNT, CDR2 YYREEE (reference sequence). The CDR3 has 15 amino acids. Here the CDR3 reads CASSPRGKTGYEQYF. CDR3 nucleotides: TGTGCCAGCAGCCCCCGGGGGAAAACCGGGTACGAGCAGTACTTC.

The CDR3 protein is CASSQEGGGEATNEKLFF. CDR3 DNA sequence: TGTGCCAGCAGCCAAGAGGGTGGAGGGGAGGCAACTAATGAAAAACTGTTTTTT. The rearrangement uses TRBV4-2 and TRBJ1-4; a possible D gene is TRBD1 (5 bases). The germline gives CDR1 LGHNA, CDR2 YNFKEQ. V was cut by 0 bases and J by 0 bases, with 14 bases left in between. This CDR3 is built from 18 residues.

This rearrangement joins TRBV5-1 to TRBJ1-6; 9 bases are shared with TRBD1. The CDR3 covers 15 residues. Germline V CDR1 and CDR2: SGHRS, YFSETQ. J gave up 5 bases and V 4 bases, and 4 bases lay outside the gene matches. The CDR3 here is CASSARDRDNSPLHF. The DNA of the CDR3 is TGCGCCAGCAGCGCCCGGGACAGGGATAATTCACCCCTCCACTTT.

J is TRBJ2-1 and V is TRBV7-3, with 11 positions matching TRBD2. The germline V gene encodes CDR1 SGHTA and CDR2 FQGTGA. The trim removed 0 bases at V and 7 bases at J, leaving 8 bases unmatched. The CDR3 is 17 residues long. The CDR3 protein is CASSLTAIAGGLNEQFF. CDR3 bases: TGTGCCAGCAGCTTAACGGCCATAGCGGGAGGGCTTAATGAGCAGTTCTTC.

The rearrangement uses TRBV19 and TRBJ2-7, with TRBD1 identical over 9 bases. This CDR3 region has 13 residues. The germline gives CDR1 LNHDA, CDR2 SQIVND (reference sequence). V shed 6 bases and J 4 bases; nucleotides not matched to a gene: 4. The CDR3 nucleotides read TGTGCCAGTAGGGACAGGGGTAGGTACGAGCAGTACTTC. Protein: CASRDRGRYEQYF.

With regard to this clone: This same CDR3 is encoded by further DNA sequences in the sample. This chain links TRBV4-2 with TRBJ1-1; no definite D call. Per germline, CDR1 LGHNA and CDR2 YNFKEQ. This CDR3 spans 13 amino acids. The V and J ends lost 1 base and 1 base respectively, with 4 bases between them. CDR3 bases: TGTGCCAGCAGCCAAGCAGGGAACACTGAAGCTTTCTTT. Amino acid sequence: CASSQAGNTEAFF.

About this clone: The same CDR3 can be traced to other DNA sequences in this sample. The V call is TRBV18, the J call TRBJ2-7, with D hard to call. Per germline, CDR1 KGHSH and CDR2 LQKENI. The CDR3 spans 12 residues. V lost 3 bases to trimming and J lost 2 bases, with 5 bases between them. As DNA, the CDR3 is TGTGCCAGCTCACCGGGCCCCTACGAGCAGTACTTC. Its protein product is CASSPGPYEQYF.

The chain employs TRBV6-1 and TRBJ1-5; 7 positions agree with TRBD1. Per the germline V gene, CDR1 is MNHNS and CDR2 is SASEGT. The CDR3 length is 15 residues. After removal of 3 bases from V and 3 bases from J, the junction contained 5 bases not matched to a gene. The CDR3 sequence is CASSDQTGINQPQHF. In DNA, the CDR3 is TGTGCCAGCAGTGACCAGACAGGGATCAATCAGCCCCAGCATTTT.

The CDR3 loop is CASSPNTGRRDEQYF. The CDR3 bases are TGTGCCAGCTCGCCCAACACAGGGAGACGGGACGAGCAGTACTTC. The genes are TRBV18 and TRBJ2-7; D is possibly TRBD1 (6 bases). Germline CDR1 and CDR2: KGHSH and LQKENI. This CDR3 is built from 15 residues. V gave up 6 bases and J gave up 5 bases, with 20 bases separating them. Combining the CDR3 with reference TRBV18 and TRBJ2-7 gives the whole variable domain NAGVMQNPRHLVRRRGQEARLRCSPMKGHSHVYWYRQLPEEGLKFMVYLQKENIIDESGMPKERFSAEFPKEGPSILRIQQVVRGDSAAYFCASSPNTGRRDEQYFGPGTRLTVT.

The V and J genes are TRBV27 and TRBJ1-5; D may be TRBD1 (5 bases). The CDR3 totals 15 residues. Trimming stripped 4 bases from V and 4 bases from J, with 14 bases between. From germline, CDR1 is MNHEY and CDR2 SMNVEV (reference sequence). The CDR3: CASSSGGVANQPQHF. The CDR3 DNA reads as TGTGCCAGCAGTTCGGGAGGGGTCGCGAATCAGCCCCAGCATTTT.

CDR3 nucleotide sequence: TGCGCCAGCAGCTTGGGGGTTGGGGCCAATCAGCCCCAGCATTTT. This gives the protein CASSLGVGANQPQHF. This chain joins TRBV5-1 and TRBJ1-5, with D maybe TRBD1 (5 bases). The CDR3 spans 15 residues. V was trimmed by 0 bases and J by 3 bases, leaving 10 bases between them. Germline CDR1 and CDR2: SGHRS and YFSETQ.

This clone has just a few counts. The rearrangement uses TRBV7-9 and TRBJ2-7; weak D call: TRBD1 (6 bases). This CDR3 is built from 14 residues. CDR1 is SEHNR, CDR2 FQNEAQ, per germline (reference sequence). Trimming removed 2 bases at V and 0 bases at J, with 8 bases between. CDR3 sequence: CASSLTGLSYEQYF. The CDR3 DNA follows: TGTGCCAGCAGCTTAACAGGGCTCTCCTACGAGCAGTACTTC.

The V and J genes are TRBV7-9 and TRBJ2-7, with 9 nucleotides matching TRBD1. Germline CDR1 is SEHNR and CDR2 is FQNEAQ (reference sequence). The V and J ends lost 6 bases and 3 bases, in that order; junction bases with no gene match: 6. The CDR3 spans 14 residues. Here the CDR3 DNA reads TGTGCCAGCAGTGGGACAGGGCCAAACTACGAGCAGTACTTC. Translating it yields CASSGTGPNYEQYF. The full variable domain, its missing parts supplied by reference TRBV7-9 and TRBJ2-7, is DTGVSQNPRHKITKRGQNVTFRCDPISEHNRLYWYRQTLGQGPEFLTYFQNEAQLEKSRLLSDRFSAERPKGSFSTLEIQRTEQGDSAMYLCASSGTGPNYEQYFGPGTRLTVT.

The rearrangement joins TRBV11-3 to TRBJ1-1, with D unresolved. V was clipped by 3 bases and J by 10 bases, with 12 bases between them. The length of the CDR3 is 12 residues. CDR1 SGHNT and CDR2 YENEEA come from the germline V gene. CDR3 nucleotides: TGTGCCAGCAGCTTGGACGGGAGGGTAGCTTTCTTT. This codes for CASSLDGRVAFF. The full variable domain, its missing parts supplied by reference TRBV11-3 and TRBJ1-1, is EAGVVQSPRYKIIEKKQPVAFWCNPISGHNTLYWYLQNLGQGPELLIRYENEEAVDDSQLPKDRFSAERLKGVDSTLKIQPAELGDSAVYLCASSLDGRVAFFGQGTRLTVV.

The V call is TRBV19, the J call TRBJ2-2; 7 bases align to TRBD2. The CDR3 consists of 15 residues. Germline V gene data show CDR1 as LNHDA and CDR2 as SQIVND (reference sequence). V shed 6 bases and J 5 bases; nucleotides not matched to a gene: 9. DNA of the CDR3: TGTGCCAGTAGGCTGACTAGCTTCGAGACCGGGGAGCTGTTTTTT. Translation gives CASRLTSFETGELFF.

The J gene is TRBJ2-1, the V gene TRBV29-1; 10 nucleotides line up with TRBD2. The germline V gene has CDR1 SQVTM and CDR2 ANQGSEA. This CDR3 has 13 amino acids. V shed 4 bases and J 13 bases; nucleotides not matched to a gene: 10. The CDR3 nucleotides read TGCAGCGTTGGGGCTAGCGGGAGTAATTCCCAGTTCTTC. Protein: CSVGASGSNSQFF.

This clone was recorded only once. CDR3: CASSYGQDGGYTF. Here the CDR3 DNA reads TGTGCCAGCAGTTATGGACAGGACGGGGGCTACACCTTC. V gene TRBV12-3 or TRBV12-4 combines with J gene TRBJ1-2, with 7 bases fitting TRBD1. This CDR3 comprises 13 residues. J gave up 8 bases and V 4 bases, and 7 bases lay outside the gene matches.

The chain joins TRBV10-3 to TRBJ1-1; TRBD1 is a possible D gene (6 bases). The CDR3 length is 14 residues. CDR1 is ENHRY, CDR2 SYGVKD, per germline. Trimming pared 3 bases from V and 8 bases from J, leaving 16 bases between. The CDR3 here is CAISDAWGGQEAFF. In nucleotides, the CDR3 is TGTGCCATCAGTGATGCTTGGGGGGGGCAGGAAGCTTTCTTT.

Only one count was recorded for this clone. The rearrangement links TRBV13 to TRBJ1-6, with D possibly matching TRBD1 (6 bases). Trimming took off 2 bases at V and 3 bases at J, with 17 bases between the two ends. The CDR3 sequence is 18 residues long. In germline, CDR1 is PRHDT, CDR2 FYEKMQ (reference sequence). CDR3 bases: TGTGCCAGCAGCTTAAAATTCGGCACGACAGGCTATAATTCACCCCTCCACTTT. Encoded protein: CASSLKFGTTGYNSPLHF. The variable domain in full, completed from reference TRBV13 and TRBJ1-6, reads AAGVIQSPRHLIKEKRETATLKCYPIPRHDTVYWYQQGPGQDPQFLISFYEKMQSDKGSIPDRFSAQQFSDYHSELNMSSLELGDSALYFCASSLKFGTTGYNSPLHFGNGTRLTVT.